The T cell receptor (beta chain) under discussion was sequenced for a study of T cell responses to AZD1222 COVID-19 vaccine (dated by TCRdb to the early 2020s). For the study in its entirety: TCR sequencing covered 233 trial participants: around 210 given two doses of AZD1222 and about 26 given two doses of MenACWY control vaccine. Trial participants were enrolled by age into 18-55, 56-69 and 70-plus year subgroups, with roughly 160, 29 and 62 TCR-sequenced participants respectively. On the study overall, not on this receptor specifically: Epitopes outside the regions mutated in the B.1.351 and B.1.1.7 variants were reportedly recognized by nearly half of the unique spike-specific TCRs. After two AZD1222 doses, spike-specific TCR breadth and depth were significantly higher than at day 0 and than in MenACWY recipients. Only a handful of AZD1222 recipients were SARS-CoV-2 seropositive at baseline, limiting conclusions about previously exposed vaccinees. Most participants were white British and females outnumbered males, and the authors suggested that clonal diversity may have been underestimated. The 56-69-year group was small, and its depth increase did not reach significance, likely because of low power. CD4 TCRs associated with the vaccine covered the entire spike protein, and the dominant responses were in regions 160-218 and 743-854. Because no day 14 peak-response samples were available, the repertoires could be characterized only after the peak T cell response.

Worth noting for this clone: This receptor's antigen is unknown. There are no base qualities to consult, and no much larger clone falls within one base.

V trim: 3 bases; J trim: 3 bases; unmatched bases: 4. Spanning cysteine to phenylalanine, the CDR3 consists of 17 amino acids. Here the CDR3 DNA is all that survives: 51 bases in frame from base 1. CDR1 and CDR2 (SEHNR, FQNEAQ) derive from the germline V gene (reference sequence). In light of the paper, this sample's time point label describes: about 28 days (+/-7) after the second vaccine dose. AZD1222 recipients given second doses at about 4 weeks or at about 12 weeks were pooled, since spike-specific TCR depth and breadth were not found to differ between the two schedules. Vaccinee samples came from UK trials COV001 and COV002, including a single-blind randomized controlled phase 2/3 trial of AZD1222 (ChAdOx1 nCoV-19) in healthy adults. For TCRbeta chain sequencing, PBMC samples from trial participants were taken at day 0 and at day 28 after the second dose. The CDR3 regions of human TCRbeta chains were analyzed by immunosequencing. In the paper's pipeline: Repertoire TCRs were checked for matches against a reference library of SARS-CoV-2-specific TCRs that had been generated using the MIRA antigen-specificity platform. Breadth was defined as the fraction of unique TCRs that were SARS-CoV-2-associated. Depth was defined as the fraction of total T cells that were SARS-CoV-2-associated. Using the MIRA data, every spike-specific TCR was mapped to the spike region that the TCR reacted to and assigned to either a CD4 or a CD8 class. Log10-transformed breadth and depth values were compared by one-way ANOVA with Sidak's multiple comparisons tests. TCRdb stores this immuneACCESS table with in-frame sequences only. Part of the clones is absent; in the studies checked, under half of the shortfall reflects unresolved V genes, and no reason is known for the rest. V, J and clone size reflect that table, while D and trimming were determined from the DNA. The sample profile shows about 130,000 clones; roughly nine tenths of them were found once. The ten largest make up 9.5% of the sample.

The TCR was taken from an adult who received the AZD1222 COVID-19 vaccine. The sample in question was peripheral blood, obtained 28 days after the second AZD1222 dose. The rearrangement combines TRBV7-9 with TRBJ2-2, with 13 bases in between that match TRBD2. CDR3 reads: CASSFGLAGEDTGELFF. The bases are TGTGCCAGCAGCTTCGGACTAGCGGGAGAAGACACCGGGGAGCTGTTTTTT.